These 15 T cell receptor beta chains originate from one sample sequenced in a study of blood T cell repertoires in COVID-19. Method: immunoSEQ multiplex PCR; TCRdb's copy keeps in-frame clones and lacks some. The table lists hundreds of thousands of clones, about 86% of them singletons. The specimen was peripheral blood. Receptors originate from an older man with acute or convalescent COVID-19.

The rearrangement joins TRBV27 to TRBJ2-1; a possible D gene is TRBD1 (5 bases). The CDR3 totals 14 residues. Germline CDR1 reads MNHEY; CDR2 reads SMNVEV (reference sequence). Trimming removed 5 bases from V and 9 bases from J, with 17 bases in between. The DNA of the CDR3 is TGTGCCAGCAGTACCCCGGACCTAAGGGGTGAGCAGTTCTTC. It codes for CASSTPDLRGEQFF.

The chain combines TRBV5-4 with TRBJ2-7; 8 bases match TRBD2. Per germline, CDR1 SGHNT and CDR2 YYREEE (reference sequence). The trim removed 0 bases at V and 3 bases at J, leaving 8 bases unmatched. This CDR3 contains 16 residues. CDR3 residues: CASSLAVGGASYEQYF. The CDR3 DNA reads TGTGCCAGCAGCTTGGCCGTCGGGGGGGCCAGCTACGAGCAGTACTTC.

This clone was counted only a few times. The CDR3 DNA reads TGTGCCAGTAACCCCGACAGGAGAATTGGCGGGGAGCTGTTTTTT. Translating gives CASNPDRRIGGELFF. The chain employs TRBV19 and TRBJ2-2; perhaps TRBD1 as D (6 bases). CDR3 length: 15 amino acids. The V end lost 7 bases, the J end lost 7 bases, and 19 bases lay between the germline ends. Germline V gene data show CDR1 as LNHDA and CDR2 as SQIVND (reference sequence).

This clone appeared a single time. J is TRBJ2-5 and V is TRBV11-1, with unresolved D. From germline, CDR1 is SGHAT and CDR2 FQDESV (reference sequence). This CDR3 has 13 amino acids. V was trimmed by 4 bases and J by 2 bases, leaving 8 bases between them. The DNA of the CDR3 is TGTGCCAGCAGCTATAGTCTTCAAGAGACCCAGTACTTC. Translation: CASSYSLQETQYF.

The chain recombines TRBV19 with TRBJ2-7, with TRBD2 matching over 10 bases. CDR1 and CDR2 (germline): LNHDA, SQIVND (reference sequence). CDR3 size: 16 residues. V lost 10 bases and J lost 1; bases outside the gene matches: 13. The CDR3, as DNA: TGTGCCACGACCAGGGTAGCGGGAGGAGGATCCTACGAGCAGTACTTC. Protein sequence: CATTRVAGGGSYEQYF. Using reference TRBV19 and TRBJ2-7 for the parts outside the CDR3, the full variable domain is DGGITQSPKYLFRKEGQNVTLSCEQNLNHDAMYWYRQDPGQGLRLIYYSQIVNDFQKGDIAEGYSVSREKKESFPLTVTSAQKNPTAFYLCATTRVAGGGSYEQYFGPGTRLTVT.

The rearrangement uses TRBV5-4 and TRBJ1-2, with 8 bases identical to TRBD1. CDR1 and CDR2 from the germline V gene are SGHNT and YYREEE (reference sequence). The CDR3 has 13 amino acids. With V trimmed by 2 bases and J by 4 bases, 1 base remained unmatched. CDR3 bases: TGTGCCAGCAGCTTTGACAGGGGCTATGGCTACACCTTC. This translates into CASSFDRGYGYTF.

CDR3: CASSRLNTDTQYF. As DNA, the CDR3 is TGTGCCAGCAGCCGTTTAAACACAGATACGCAGTATTTT. The chain has TRBV13 and TRBJ2-3; D is undetermined. V shed 5 bases and J shed 2 bases, with 8 bases lying between them. Germline values: CDR1 PRHDT, CDR2 FYEKMQ (reference sequence). The length of the CDR3 is 13 residues.

The genes are TRBV3-1 (or the pseudogene TRBV3-2) and TRBJ2-2; D might be TRBD2 (6 bases). V lost 3 bases and J 8 bases, leaving 13 bases between the germline ends. This CDR3 region has 14 residues. The germline CDR1 and CDR2 sequences are LGHDT and YNNKEL (reference sequence). The CDR3 nucleotides are TGTGCCAGCAGCCATGGGCTAGCGAGTGGGGAGCTGTTTTTT. Protein sequence: CASSHGLASGELFF.

The rearrangement uses TRBV28 and TRBJ1-6; D uncertain. The CDR3 consists of 14 residues. Germline values: CDR1 MDHEN, CDR2 SYDVKM. The V end was cut by 8 bases, the J end by 9 bases, with 17 bases between. The CDR3 loop is CASQSGGGSSPLHF. CDR3 coding DNA: TGTGCCAGCCAGTCAGGAGGAGGCAGTTCACCCCTCCACTTT.

This clone showed up just once. The chain carries TRBV25-1 and TRBJ1-2, with TRBD1 as a possible D gene (5 bases). The CDR3 has 15 amino acids. Germline V gives CDR1 MGHDK, CDR2 SYGVNS. Trimming cost V 6 bases and J 0 bases, with 14 bases left between them. The CDR3 nucleotides read TGTGCCAGCAGGGGTTTGGGGGGGGCTAACTATGGCTACACCTTC. It specifies CASRGLGGANYGYTF.

CDR3 coding DNA: TGTGCCAGCAGCTTACCGGCAGGCGGGGGTTCACCCCTCCACTTT. This gives the protein CASSLPAGGGSPLHF. The chain uses TRBV11-2 and TRBJ1-6; the D gene is possibly TRBD1 (5 bases). Between the trimmed V and J ends, which lost 2 bases and 9 bases, there was a span of 14 bases. The germline gives CDR1 SGHAT, CDR2 FQNNGV. This CDR3 contains 15 residues.

This rearrangement joins TRBV28 to TRBJ2-5, with D possibly TRBD1 on 6 matching bases. Germline-derived CDR1 and CDR2 are MDHEN and SYDVKM. The CDR3 runs 15 residues. V lost 4 bases and J lost 5, with 17 bases in between. DNA of the CDR3: TGTGCCAGCAGTTCTGCCGGGACAACTAATGAGACCCAGTACTTC. It encodes CASSSAGTTNETQYF.

The V call is TRBV3-1 (or the pseudogene TRBV3-2), the J call TRBJ1-6, with TRBD1 matching 7 bases. V dropped 8 bases and J dropped 0; count of bases not matched to a gene: 4. The germline V gene has CDR1 LGHDT and CDR2 YNNKEL (reference sequence). CDR3 length: 15 residues. CDR3 in amino acids: CASGGDSSYNSPLHF. The DNA of the CDR3 is TGTGCCAGCGGAGGGGACAGCTCCTATAATTCACCCCTCCACTTT.

The V gene is TRBV5-1, the J gene TRBJ2-5, with D uncertain. Germline CDR1 reads SGHRS; CDR2 reads YFSETQ. The CDR3 loop spans 15 amino acids. Between the trimmed V and J ends, which lost 4 bases and 6 bases, there was a span of 19 bases. The CDR3 protein is CASSLPDVLVKTQYF. The CDR3 DNA is TGCGCCAGCAGCCTTCCAGACGTTCTAGTAAAGACCCAGTACTTC.

The chain couples TRBV10-3 to TRBJ1-1, with 7 bases aligning to TRBD1. This CDR3 contains 15 residues. V trimming: 4 bases; J trimming: 1 base; junction bases outside the gene matches: 6. Germline V lookup: CDR1 ENHRY, CDR2 SYGVKD. The CDR3, as DNA: TGTGCCATCAGTGGACAGACAGGGACGAACACTGAAGCTTTCTTT. Its protein is CAISGQTGTNTEAFF.